The 29 T cell receptor beta chains below were found in one sample sequenced in a study of cytomegalovirus exposure and HLA in healthy donors. Vbeta (60) and Jbeta (13) primers were used in the PCR. Here immunoSEQ multiplex PCR was the method, and the copy in TCRdb shows in-frame clones only, minus some. The sample lists about 270,000 clones, about nine tenths occurring once. The sequenced sample consisted of PBMCs. All receptors come from a man aged 40-49 years in good health and CMV-seropositive.

The genes are TRBV7-9 and TRBJ1-4, with 8 bases identical to TRBD1. V dropped 4 bases and J dropped 4; count of bases not matched to a gene: 2. Germline CDR1 reads SEHNR; CDR2 reads FQNEAQ (reference sequence). CDR3 length equals 14 residues. The CDR3 spells CASSWTGINEKLFF. The CDR3 nucleotides read TGTGCCAGCAGCTGGACAGGGATTAATGAAAAACTGTTTTTT.

The V gene is TRBV5-6, the J gene TRBJ2-7, with TRBD1 matching 10 bases. Per the germline V gene, CDR1 is SGHDT and CDR2 is YYEEEE. The CDR3 sequence is 14 residues long. Unmatched junction bases numbered 5, after V lost 4 bases and J lost 4 bases. The CDR3, as DNA: TGTGCCAGCAGCCTCCGGGACAGGGGTTACGAGCAGTACTTC. This codes for CASSLRDRGYEQYF.

The chain is built from TRBV27 and TRBJ1-1; possibly TRBD1 for D (6 bases). The germline CDR1 and CDR2 sequences are MNHEY and SMNVEV (reference sequence). Trimming took 7 bases from V and 4 from J, leaving 19 bases between them. The CDR3 totals 15 residues. CDR3 region: CASIPEAQGGTEAFF. DNA of the CDR3: TGTGCCAGCATTCCCGAGGCTCAAGGGGGCACTGAAGCTTTCTTT.

V gene TRBV2 combines with J gene TRBJ2-1, with D perhaps matching TRBD1 (6 bases). V dropped 3 bases and J dropped 0 bases, with 12 bases sitting between them. CDR1 is SNHLY and CDR2 is FYNNEI in the germline V gene. The CDR3 runs to 16 residues. The CDR3 sequence is CASSDAGEISYNEQFF. CDR3 sequence (DNA): TGTGCCAGCAGTGATGCAGGGGAGATCTCCTACAATGAGCAGTTCTTC.

The V call is TRBV2, the J call TRBJ2-7; D is unclear. This CDR3 has 10 residues. With 4 bases removed from V and 9 bases from J, the gap between germline ends came to 7 bases. Germline V gene data show CDR1 as SNHLY and CDR2 as FYNNEI. The CDR3 protein is CASSVAAQYF. DNA for the CDR3: TGTGCCAGCAGTGTGGCGGCGCAGTACTTC.

In this sample, this clone turned up a few times. The J gene is TRBJ2-7, the V gene TRBV30; 9 nucleotides line up with TRBD1. The CDR3 totals 16 residues. Unmatched junction bases numbered 15, after V lost 3 bases and J lost 6 bases. Germline V gives CDR1 GTSNPN, CDR2 SVGIG (reference sequence). CDR3 loop: CAWSYISGTGFTEQYF. In DNA form, the CDR3 reads TGTGCCTGGAGCTATATCTCCGGGACAGGGTTTACCGAGCAGTACTTC.

The chain couples TRBV7-9 to TRBJ2-7; TRBD1 aligns across 7 bases. There are 15 residues in the CDR3. The junction had 7 bases not matched to a gene; V was cut back by 5 bases and J by 0 bases. Per the germline V gene, CDR1 is SEHNR and CDR2 is FQNEAQ (reference sequence). The CDR3 bases are TGTGCCAGCAGCGGCGACAGGGTCCTCTCCTACGAGCAGTACTTC. Amino acids: CASSGDRVLSYEQYF.

The chain has TRBV27 and TRBJ2-1; a possible D gene is TRBD1 (8 bases). The CDR3 has 17 amino acids. Trimming pared 5 bases from V and 3 bases from J, leaving 20 bases between. Germline CDR1 MNHEY, CDR2 SMNVEV (reference sequence). The DNA for the CDR3 is TGTGCCAGCAGTCTAGGGAGGGGACAGGAAATCTACAATGAGCAGTTCTTC. This sequence encodes CASSLGRGQEIYNEQFF.

V is TRBV6-1 and J is TRBJ2-1; possibly TRBD1 for D (6 bases). V lost 3 bases and J lost 0, with 15 bases in between. The length of the CDR3 is 17 residues. Germline V lookup: CDR1 MNHNS, CDR2 SASEGT. The CDR3 loop reads CASSELDRKHSYNEQFF. The CDR3 DNA reads as TGTGCCAGCAGTGAGCTCGACAGGAAGCACTCCTACAATGAGCAGTTCTTC.

J is TRBJ2-7 and V is TRBV20-1, with D perhaps matching TRBD2 (5 bases). Germline assignment: CDR1 DFQATT and CDR2 SNEGSKA (reference sequence). This CDR3 contains 11 residues. The V end lost 5 bases, the J end lost 3 bases, and 8 bases lay between the germline ends. CDR3 coding DNA: TGCAGTGCTCTAGAGGGCTACGAGCAGTACTTC. Translation: CSALEGYEQYF.

The rearrangement uses TRBV7-3 and TRBJ2-3; 10 nucleotides align to TRBD1. The V gene end was trimmed by 4 bases and the J gene end by 5 bases; junction bases not matched to a gene: 3. Per the germline V gene, CDR1 is SGHTA and CDR2 is FQGTGA. The CDR3 spans 14 residues. The DNA of the CDR3 is TGTGCCAGCAGCTCTGGACAGGGGGTAGATACGCAGTATTTT. It specifies CASSSGQGVDTQYF.

The V gene is TRBV7-9, the J gene TRBJ2-5; a possible D gene is TRBD1 (6 bases). The end of the DNA fits TRBJ2-7 better, so the J call may be wrong. Germline assignment: CDR1 SEHNR and CDR2 FQNEAQ (reference sequence). The CDR3 runs to 14 residues. The CDR3 coding sequence is TGTGCCAGCAGCTTGGGGGACAACTCCTACGAGCAGTACTTC. Protein product: CASSLGDNSYEQYF.

The chain is built from TRBV10-3 and TRBJ2-7; 7 bases map to TRBD1. Germline trimming cut 7 bases from V and 6 bases from J; bases unmatched to any gene: 6. The CDR3 spans 12 residues. Germline loops: CDR1 ENHRY, CDR2 SYGVKD. The CDR3 DNA reads TGTGCCATCACGGACAGGCCCGGCGAGCAGTACTTC. This gives the protein CAITDRPGEQYF.

The J gene is TRBJ2-5, the V gene TRBV29-1; 7 bases fit TRBD1. The germline CDR1 and CDR2 sequences are SQVTM and ANQGSEA. V was pared by 3 bases and J by 1 base, with 2 bases of the junction left unmatched. The length of the CDR3 is 13 residues. The CDR3: CSVDRQGQETQYF. CDR3 in DNA: TGCAGCGTTGACCGACAGGGCCAAGAGACCCAGTACTTC.

The V call is TRBV18, the J call TRBJ1-2; 12 bases agree with TRBD1. Per the germline V gene, CDR1 is KGHSH and CDR2 is LQKENI. CDR3 length equals 16 residues. V shed 3 bases and J 5 bases; nucleotides not matched to a gene: 7. CDR3 amino acids: CASSPGTGGVKYGYTF. The DNA for the CDR3 is TGTGCCAGCTCACCTGGGACAGGGGGCGTTAAGTATGGCTACACCTTC.

The chain carries TRBV19 and TRBJ2-1, with 7 bases that match TRBD2. Unmatched junction bases numbered 7, after V lost 3 bases and J lost 8 bases. CDR3 length: 14 residues. Per germline, CDR1 LNHDA and CDR2 SQIVND (reference sequence). CDR3 residues: CASSMLAETDEQFF. In DNA, the CDR3 is TGTGCCAGTAGTATGCTAGCGGAGACCGATGAGCAGTTCTTC.

The V call is TRBV7-9, the J call TRBJ1-3, with D possibly TRBD1 on 5 matching bases. The V gene's germline CDR1 is SEHNR and CDR2 FQNEAQ (reference sequence). V shed 3 bases and J shed 0 bases, with 15 bases lying between them. The CDR3 length is 17 residues. The chain's CDR3 is CASSFDQTVLSGNTIYF. The CDR3, as DNA: TGTGCCAGCAGCTTCGACCAGACAGTCCTCTCTGGAAACACCATATATTTT. Full variable domain (rest looked up from reference TRBV7-9 and TRBJ1-3): DTGVSQNPRHKITKRGQNVTFRCDPISEHNRLYWYRQTLGQGPEFLTYFQNEAQLEKSRLLSDRFSAERPKGSFSTLEIQRTEQGDSAMYLCASSFDQTVLSGNTIYFGEGSWLTVV.

The rearrangement links TRBV14 to TRBJ2-1; 9 positions match TRBD2. The CDR3 extends over 18 amino acids. Germline V gene lookup returns CDR1 SGHDN and CDR2 FVKESK. V lost 1 base to trimming and J lost 3 bases; unmatched junction nucleotides: 10. CDR3 in amino acids: CASSQVVASGADYNEQFF. CDR3 DNA sequence: TGTGCCAGCAGCCAAGTTGTCGCTAGCGGGGCCGACTACAATGAGCAGTTCTTC.

V usage is TRBV5-1 and J usage is TRBJ1-2, with 9 bases lining up with TRBD1. Per germline, CDR1 SGHRS and CDR2 YFSETQ. V dropped 4 bases and J dropped 8; count of bases not matched to a gene: 15. The CDR3 has 16 residues. In DNA form, the CDR3 reads TGCGCCAGCAGCCCGGGACAGGGTCGTTCCGGGGGAGGCTACACCTTC. Amino acids: CASSPGQGRSGGGYTF.

V is TRBV19 and J is TRBJ2-7; a possible D gene is TRBD1 (6 bases). Trimming took off 1 base at V and 0 bases at J, with 10 bases between the two ends. The germline gives CDR1 LNHDA, CDR2 SQIVND (reference sequence). This CDR3 is built from 15 residues. The CDR3 sequence is CASSIGGQSSYEQYF. The CDR3 DNA sequence: TGTGCCAGTAGTATAGGGGGGCAGAGCTCCTACGAGCAGTACTTC.

This chain connects TRBV4-1 to TRBJ2-7; 13 positions match TRBD2. V lost 4 bases to trimming and J lost 5 bases; unmatched junction nucleotides: 5. Looked up from germline, CDR1 is MGHRA and CDR2 is YSYEKL. The CDR3 is made up of 15 amino acids. The CDR3 protein is CASSLLGLAGNEQYF. The CDR3, as DNA: TGCGCCAGCAGCCTATTGGGACTAGCGGGAAACGAGCAGTACTTC.

This sequence joins TRBV7-3 and TRBJ2-7, with TRBD2 identical over 7 bases. The junction had 3 bases not matched to a gene; V was cut back by 1 base and J by 3 bases. The CDR3 has 14 amino acids. Germline V gives CDR1 SGHTA, CDR2 FQGTGA. DNA for the CDR3: TGTGCCAGCAGCTTAAGGGGGAGGGGCTACGAGCAGTACTTC. The encoded protein is CASSLRGRGYEQYF.

The rearrangement uses TRBV7-9 and TRBJ2-1; the D gene is possibly TRBD1 (6 bases). The CDR3 is made up of 15 amino acids. The V end lost 5 bases, the J end lost 3 bases, and 14 bases lay between the germline ends. Germline V gene lookup returns CDR1 SEHNR and CDR2 FQNEAQ (reference sequence). The CDR3 region is CASSQATGFYNEQFF. The CDR3 DNA reads as TGTGCCAGCAGCCAAGCTACAGGGTTCTACAATGAGCAGTTCTTC.

The chain is built from TRBV7-9 and TRBJ2-1; 10 nucleotides match TRBD2. V lost 2 bases to trimming and J lost 2 bases; unmatched junction nucleotides: 3. The V gene's germline CDR1 is SEHNR and CDR2 FQNEAQ (reference sequence). This CDR3 is built from 16 residues. In DNA form, the CDR3 reads TGTGCCAGCAGCTTAAGTACTAGCGGGACCTACAATGAGCAGTTCTTC. Protein product: CASSLSTSGTYNEQFF.

This sequence joins TRBV27 and TRBJ1-2, with D maybe TRBD1 (5 bases). Germline-derived CDR1 and CDR2 are MNHEY and SMNVEV (reference sequence). V lost 3 bases to trimming and J lost 3 bases, with 8 bases between them. The CDR3 spans 13 residues. CDR3: CASSFGRDYGYTF. CDR3 bases: TGTGCCAGCAGTTTCGGCAGGGACTATGGCTACACCTTC.

The chain uses TRBV29-1 and TRBJ2-1; the match to TRBD1 covers 8 bases. Unmatched junction bases numbered 3, after V lost 4 bases and J lost 1 base. Germline V gives CDR1 SQVTM, CDR2 ANQGSEA. The CDR3 consists of 14 residues. The CDR3 protein is CSVGRQGSYNEQFF. The DNA of the CDR3 is TGCAGCGTTGGTCGACAGGGGTCCTACAATGAGCAGTTCTTC.

CDR3 amino acids: CASSLAAGGNQPQHF. DNA of the CDR3: TGTGCCAGCAGCTTAGCCGCAGGGGGCAATCAGCCCCAGCATTTT. The J gene is TRBJ1-5, the V gene TRBV11-2; tentatively, D is TRBD1 (6 bases). CDR1 is SGHAT and CDR2 is FQNNGV in the germline V gene. V was pared by 1 base and J by 2 bases, with 9 bases between. The length of the CDR3 is 15 residues.

This rearrangement joins TRBV7-6 to TRBJ1-1; TRBD1 is a possible D gene (6 bases). CDR3 length: 14 amino acids. Between the trimmed V and J ends, which lost 0 bases and 1 base, there was a span of 6 bases. Germline CDR1 SGHVS, CDR2 FNYEAQ. Here the CDR3 reads CASSLAGQNTEAFF. CDR3 bases: TGTGCCAGCAGCTTAGCGGGACAGAACACTGAAGCTTTCTTT.

CDR3 sequence: CASSDRGYNEQFF. CDR3 in DNA: TGTGCCAGTAGTGACCGCGGCTACAATGAGCAGTTCTTC. V usage is TRBV19 and J usage is TRBJ2-1; D is ambiguous. CDR3 length: 13 residues. Germline V gives CDR1 LNHDA, CDR2 SQIVND (reference sequence). The ends were cut back, 5 bases at V and 3 bases at J, with 8 bases in the middle.